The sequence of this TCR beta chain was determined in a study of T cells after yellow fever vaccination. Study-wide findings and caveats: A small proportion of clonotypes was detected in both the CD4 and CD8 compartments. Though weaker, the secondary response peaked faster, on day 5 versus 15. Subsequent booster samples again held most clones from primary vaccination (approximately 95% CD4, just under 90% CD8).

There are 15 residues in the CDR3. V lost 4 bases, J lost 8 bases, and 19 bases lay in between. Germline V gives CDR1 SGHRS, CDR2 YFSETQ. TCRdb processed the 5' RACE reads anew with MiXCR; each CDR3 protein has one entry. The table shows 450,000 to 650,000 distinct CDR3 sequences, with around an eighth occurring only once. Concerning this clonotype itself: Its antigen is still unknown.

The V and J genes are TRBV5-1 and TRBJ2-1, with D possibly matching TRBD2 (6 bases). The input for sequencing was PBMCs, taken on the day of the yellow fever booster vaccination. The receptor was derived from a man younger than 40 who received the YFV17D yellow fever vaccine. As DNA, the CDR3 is TGCGCCAGCAGCCCTCTTGAGGGAGGTACCGATGAGCAGTTCTTC. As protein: CASSPLEGGTDEQFF.